Listed below are T cell receptor beta chains from one sample, sequenced in a study of blood T cell repertoires in COVID-19. Sequenced by immunoSEQ multiplex PCR; TCRdb stores in-frame clones only, minus some. Altogether 200,000 to 250,000 clones are present, 80% being singletons, with the ten largest covering more than 7%. The sequenced sample consisted of peripheral blood. These receptors originate from a woman in her 70s with acute or convalescent COVID-19. The CDR3 runs from the conserved cysteine through the conserved F or W. The D gene is left open where the match is weak. Size tells how often a clone was seen (once, few, many) or the class of an expanded clone, and some rows leave it out.

clone size | D gene | J gene | V gene | CDR3 DNA | CDR3 protein
NA | TRBD2 | TRBJ2-7 | TRBV18 | TGTGCCAGCTCCCTTGGCGGGGGGGTCGACGAGCAGTACTTC | CASSLGGGVDEQYF
NA | TRBD2 | TRBJ2-1 | TRBV9 | TGTGCCACCTCGCGGGGGGGAATCTTCAATGAGCAGTTCTTC | CATSRGGIFNEQFF
NA | TRBD1 | TRBJ2-7 | TRBV5-1 | TGCGCCAGCAGCGCTGGGACAGGGCCGCTCCACGAGCAGTACTTC | CASSAGTGPLHEQYF
NA | NA | TRBJ1-6 | TRBV6-1 | TGTGCCAGCAGTGAACAACACTTGGTGGGGAGCTATAATTCACCCCTCCACTTT | CASSEQHLVGSYNSPLHF
few | NA | TRBJ1-5 | TRBV2 | TGTGCCAGCAGTCGGGGTAGCAATCAGCCCCAGCATTTT | CASSRGSNQPQHF
NA | NA | TRBJ2-1 | TRBV19 | TGTGCCAGTAGTATGAGTGAGAATGAGCAGTTCTTC | CASSMSENEQFF
NA | NA | TRBJ2-3 | TRBV2 | TGTGCCAGCAGCTTTATGGGACTCCGCACAGATACGCAGTATTTT | CASSFMGLRTDTQYF
NA | NA | TRBJ1-4 | TRBV5-1 | TGCGCCAGCAGCCCCGGGGATGCGAATGAAAAACTGTTTTTT | CASSPGDANEKLFF
NA | NA | TRBJ2-7 | TRBV15 | TGTGCCACCAGCAGAGATTACGACAGGAGATACGAGCAGTACTTC | CATSRDYDRRYEQYF
NA | TRBD2 | TRBJ2-3 | TRBV29-1 | TGCAGCGTTGGCAGAGCGGGGGCAACAGATACGCAGTATTTT | CSVGRAGATDTQYF
NA | TRBD1 | TRBJ1-2 | TRBV19 | TGTGCCAGTACCGAGGAGGACAGGGTCAGCATTCGCTATGGCTACACCTTC | CASTEEDRVSIRYGYTF
NA | NA | TRBJ2-2 | TRBV5-1 | TGCGCCAGCAGCTTTCCGGCCGGGGAGCTGTTTTTT | CASSFPAGELFF
NA | TRBD1 | TRBJ1-2 | TRBV9 | TGTGCCAGCAGCCGTTCGGACAGGGCGGCTCTCTATGGCTACACCTTC | CASSRSDRAALYGYTF
NA | TRBD2 | TRBJ2-1 | TRBV10-3 | TGTGCCATCAGCGGGACTAGCGGGGGGACTTACAATGAGCAGTTCTTC | CAISGTSGGTYNEQFF
few | TRBD1 | TRBJ1-2 | TRBV18 | TGTGCCAGCTCACCCGGACAGGGGAACACCTTC | CASSPGQGNTF
NA | TRBD1 | TRBJ1-3 | TRBV10-3 | TGTGCCAGCGGGAGGGGGACAGGGGGCTCTGGAAACACCATATATTTT | CASGRGTGGSGNTIYF
NA | NA | TRBJ2-1 | TRBV20-1 | TGCAGTGCCGCGTTTGTAGATGAGCAGTTCTTC | CSAAFVDEQFF
NA | NA | TRBJ1-2 | TRBV30 | TGTGCCTGGAGTCCGGGGAACTATGGCTACACCTTC | CAWSPGNYGYTF
NA | TRBD1 | TRBJ1-6 | TRBV30 | TGTGCCTCGCAAACAGGGGTCAATTCACCCCTCCACTTT | CASQTGVNSPLHF
NA | TRBD2 | TRBJ2-3 | TRBV7-2 | TGTGCCAGCAGCCCCCTCGGGGGGGGAAACACAGATACGCAGTATTTT | CASSPLGGGNTDTQYF
NA | TRBD2 | TRBJ2-1 | TRBV5-1 | TGCGCCAGCAGCTTGCTCTGGGTCCCGGAGGGTTGGCGGGGGGCCACCTACAATGAGCAGTTCTTC | CASSLLWVPEGWRGATYNEQFF
NA | NA | TRBJ2-2 | TRBV11-2 | TGTGCCAGCAGCTCACGAGAGACCGGGGAGCTGTTTTTT | CASSSRETGELFF
NA | TRBD2 | TRBJ2-7 | TRBV7-2 | TGTGCCAGCAGAGGAGGACTAGCGGGGGGTAACGAGCAGTACTTC | CASRGGLAGGNEQYF
NA | TRBD2 | TRBJ2-7 | TRBV6-5 | TGTGCCAGCACCGCCGGGACTAGCAATCTCGAGCAGTACTTC | CASTAGTSNLEQYF
NA | TRBD2 | TRBJ2-5 | TRBV5-1 | TGCGCCAGCAGCCGCGGGGGGCCCGGTCAAGAGACCCAGTACTTC | CASSRGGPGQETQYF
NA | TRBD1 | TRBJ1-1 | TRBV18 | TGTGCCAGCTCAGCGGCAAACAGGGGGCGAGGGACTGAAGCTTTCTTT | CASSAANRGRGTEAFF
once | NA | TRBJ1-3 | TRBV3-1/TRBV3-2 | TGTGCCAGCAGCCATAGCTCTGGAAACACCATATATTTT | CASSHSSGNTIYF